This entry concerns a single T cell receptor beta chain. Its antigen is not identified. After removal of 2 bases from V and 0 bases from J, the junction contained 2 bases not matched to a gene. Looked up from germline, CDR1 is SGDLS and CDR2 is YYNGEE. The CDR3 is 15 amino acids. These data come from a study of shared clonotypes between healthy human individuals. Study information: Donors consisted of two women and three men between 18 and 49.

Repertoires were generated with immunoSEQ multiplex PCR, while TCRdb's copy carries only in-frame clones and drops some. Of hundreds of thousands of clones listed, around 67% are singletons. The donors, all of them Caucasian adults, lived in Nashville, Tennessee. Overall study findings and caveats: Depth was large, yet rarefaction showed that sorted-subset sequencing was incomplete. Few donors restricted represented genetic and exposure-history diversity.

This chain links TRBV9 with TRBJ1-2; 9 positions agree with TRBD1. The source material was memory CD4+ T cells sorted from blood. The sample's subset: CD45RA-negative fraction. The source is a woman aged 25 to 39 in good health. The CDR3: CASSVRTGANYGYTF. DNA of the CDR3: TGTGCCAGCAGCGTCCGGACAGGGGCTAACTATGGCTACACCTTC.